These 2 T cell receptor beta chains came from one sample sequenced in a study of cytomegalovirus exposure and HLA in healthy donors (dated by TCRdb to about 2017). The method was the immunoSEQ multiplex PCR assay. For the multiplex PCR, a mixture combining 60 forward primers for TCR Vbeta segments and 13 reverse primers for TCR Jbeta segments was used. TCRdb holds this immuneACCESS table with in-frame rearrangements only. Some clones are missing; in checked studies, unresolved V genes explain under half, and the rest has no known cause. The sample has approximately 50,000 clones on record. 2% to 2.5% of the sample belongs to the ten largest clones. Source material: PBMCs. These receptors were taken from a female donor in good health and CMV-seronegative.

V gene TRBV29-1 combines with J gene TRBJ1-1; D remains ambiguous. The germline V and J ends were trimmed by 8 bases and 6 bases, with 16 bases remaining between them. Germline V lookup: CDR1 SQVTM, CDR2 ANQGSEA. The CDR3 covers 12 residues. For the CDR3, the DNA is TGCAGCTCAAATTCGGAGGCTCCTGAAGCTTTCTTT. Its protein is CSSNSEAPEAFF.

This sequence joins TRBV7-9 and TRBJ1-2; D may be TRBD1 (6 bases). The length of the CDR3 is 14 residues. V lost 4 bases, J lost 8 bases, and 17 bases lay in between. Germline V CDR1 and CDR2: SEHNR, FQNEAQ (reference sequence). The CDR3 is CASSSNRDPGGYTF. The CDR3 DNA follows: TGTGCCAGCAGCTCCAACAGGGACCCCGGGGGCTACACCTTC.